This T cell receptor (beta chain) originates from a study of blood T cells in healthy people across ages. General study results and limits: Unsorted PBMC input precluded a conclusive naive versus antigen-experienced comparison.

About this clonotype itself: What it binds is unknown.

A second PCR of 7 to 11 cycles used a sample-barcoded 5' primer and a J-beta primer mix. TCRdb analysed the 5' RACE reads with MiXCR anew, one entry per CDR3 protein. Among roughly 1.5 million distinct CDR3 sequences listed, 40% to 45% were seen once. Sample donors were healthy Caucasian individuals that came from Russia, aged roughly 6 to 90. Germline-derived CDR1 and CDR2 are ENHRY and SYGVKD. The V segment lost 2 bases and the J segment 5 bases; nucleotides outside the gene matches: 5. This CDR3 comprises 15 residues. The J gene is TRBJ1-4, the V gene TRBV10-3; 7 bases map to TRBD1. The source of this sequence is a woman younger than 35 in good health. Sequencing was performed on blood. CDR3 loop: CAISEETGANEKLFF. The CDR3, as DNA: TGTGCCATCAGTGAGGAAACAGGGGCCAATGAAAAACTGTTTTTT.